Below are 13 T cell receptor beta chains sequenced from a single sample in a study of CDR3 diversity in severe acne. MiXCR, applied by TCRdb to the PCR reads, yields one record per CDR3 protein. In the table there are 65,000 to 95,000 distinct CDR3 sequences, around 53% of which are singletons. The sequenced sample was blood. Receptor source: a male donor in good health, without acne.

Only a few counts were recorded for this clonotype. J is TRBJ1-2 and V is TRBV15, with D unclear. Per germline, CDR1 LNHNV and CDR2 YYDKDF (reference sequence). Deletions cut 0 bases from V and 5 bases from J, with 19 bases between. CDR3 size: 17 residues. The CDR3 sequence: CATSRELKESGSYGYTF. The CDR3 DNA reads TGTGCCACCAGCAGAGAGTTAAAGGAATCTGGGTCATATGGCTACACCTTC.

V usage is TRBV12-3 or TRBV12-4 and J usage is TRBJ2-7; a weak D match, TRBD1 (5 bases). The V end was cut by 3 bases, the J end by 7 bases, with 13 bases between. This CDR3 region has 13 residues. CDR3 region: CASSLFQGNEQYF. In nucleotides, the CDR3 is TGTGCCAGCAGTTTGTTTCAGGGTAATGAGCAGTACTTC.

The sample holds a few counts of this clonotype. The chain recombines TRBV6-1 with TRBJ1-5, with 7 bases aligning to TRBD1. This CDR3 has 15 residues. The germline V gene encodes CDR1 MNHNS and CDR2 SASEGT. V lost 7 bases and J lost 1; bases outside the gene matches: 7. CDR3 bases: TGTGCCAGCACCTCAACGACAGGGAGCAATCAGCCCCAGCATTTT. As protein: CASTSTTGSNQPQHF.

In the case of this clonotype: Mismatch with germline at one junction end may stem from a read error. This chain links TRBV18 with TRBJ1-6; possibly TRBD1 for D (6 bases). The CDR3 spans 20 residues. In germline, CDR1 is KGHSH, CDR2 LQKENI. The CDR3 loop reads CASSHTIDRFMVGGYLPLHF. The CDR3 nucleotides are TGCGCCAGCTCCCACACCATTGACAGGTTTATGGTTGGTGGTTACTTACCCCTCCACTTT. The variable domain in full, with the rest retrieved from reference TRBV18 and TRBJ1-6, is NAGVMQNPRHLVRRRGQEARLRCSPMKGHSHVYWYRQLPEEGLKFMVYLQKENIIDESGMPKERFSAEFPKEGPSILRIQQVVRGDSAAYFCASSHTIDRFMVGGYLPLHFGNGTRLTVT.

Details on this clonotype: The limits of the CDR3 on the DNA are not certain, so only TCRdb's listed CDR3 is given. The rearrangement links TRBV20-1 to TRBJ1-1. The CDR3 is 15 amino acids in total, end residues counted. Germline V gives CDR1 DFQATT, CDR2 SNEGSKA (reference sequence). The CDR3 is CSFYICSAREYEAFF.

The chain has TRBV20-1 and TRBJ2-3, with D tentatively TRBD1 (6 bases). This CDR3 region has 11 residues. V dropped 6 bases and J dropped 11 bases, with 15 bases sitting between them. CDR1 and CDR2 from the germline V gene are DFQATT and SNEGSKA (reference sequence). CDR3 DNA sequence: TGCAGTGCGATACAGGTAGGGGGGCAGTATTTT. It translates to CSAIQVGGQYF.

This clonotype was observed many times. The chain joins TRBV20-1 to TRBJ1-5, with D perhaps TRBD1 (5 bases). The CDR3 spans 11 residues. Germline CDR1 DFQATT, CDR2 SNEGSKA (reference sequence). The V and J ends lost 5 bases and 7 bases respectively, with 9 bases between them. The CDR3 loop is CSAVGAQPQHF. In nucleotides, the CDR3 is TGCAGTGCTGTAGGGGCGCAGCCCCAGCATTTT.

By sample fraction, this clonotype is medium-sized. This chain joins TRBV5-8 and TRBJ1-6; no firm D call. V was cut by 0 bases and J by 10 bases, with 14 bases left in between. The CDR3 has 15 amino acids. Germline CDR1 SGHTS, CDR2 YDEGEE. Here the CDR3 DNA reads TGTGCCAGCAGCTTGGACCCCCTGGAGGGCTCACCCCTCCACTTT. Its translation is CASSLDPLEGSPLHF.

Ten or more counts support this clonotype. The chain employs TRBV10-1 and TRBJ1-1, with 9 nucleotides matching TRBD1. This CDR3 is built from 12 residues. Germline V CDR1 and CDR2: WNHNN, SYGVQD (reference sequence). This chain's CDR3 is CAYGQGPTEAFF. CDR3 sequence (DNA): TGCGCGTACGGACAGGGGCCGACTGAAGCTTTCTTT.

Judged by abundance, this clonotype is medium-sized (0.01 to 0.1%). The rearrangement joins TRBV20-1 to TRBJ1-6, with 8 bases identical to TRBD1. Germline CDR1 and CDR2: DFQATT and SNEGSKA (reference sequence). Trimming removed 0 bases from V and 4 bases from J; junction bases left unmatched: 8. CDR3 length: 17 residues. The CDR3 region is CSARDAAGGLYNSPLHF. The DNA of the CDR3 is TGCAGTGCTAGAGATGCCGCAGGGGGCCTTTATAATTCACCCCTCCACTTT.

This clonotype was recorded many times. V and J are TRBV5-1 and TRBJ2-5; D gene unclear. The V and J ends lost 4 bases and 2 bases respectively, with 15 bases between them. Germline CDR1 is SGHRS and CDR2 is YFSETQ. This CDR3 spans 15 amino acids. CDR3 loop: CASSPDPDRQETQYF. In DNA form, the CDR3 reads TGCGCCAGCAGCCCGGACCCGGATCGACAAGAGACCCAGTACTTC. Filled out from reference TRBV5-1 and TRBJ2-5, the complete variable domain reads KAGVTQTPRYLIKTRGQQVTLSCSPISGHRSVSWYQQTPGQGLQFLFEYFSETQRNKGNFPGRFSGRQFSNSRSEMNVSTLELGDSALYLCASSPDPDRQETQYFGPGTRLLVL.

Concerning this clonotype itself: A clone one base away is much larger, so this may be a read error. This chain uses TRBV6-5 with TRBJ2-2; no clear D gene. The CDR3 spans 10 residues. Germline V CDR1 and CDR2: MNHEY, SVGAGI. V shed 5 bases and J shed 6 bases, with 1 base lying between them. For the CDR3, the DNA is TGTGCCAGCAGTGCCGGGGAGCTGTTTTTT. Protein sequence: CASSAGELFF.

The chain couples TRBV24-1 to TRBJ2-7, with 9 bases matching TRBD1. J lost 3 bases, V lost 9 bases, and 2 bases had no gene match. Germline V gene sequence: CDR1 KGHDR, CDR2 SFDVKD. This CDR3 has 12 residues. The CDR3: CATRQGVYEQYF. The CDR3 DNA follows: TGTGCCACCCGACAGGGGGTCTACGAGCAGTACTTC.